The T cell receptor (beta chain) under discussion was sequenced for a study of cytomegalovirus exposure and HLA in healthy donors. As for the study in general: Inside one of the first data releases sat some 85 million unique TCRs taken from HLA-typed donors.

Turning to this clone: Its antigen is unknown.

Study-wide findings and caveats: The likely explanation for a cluster of highly shared sequence variants was sequencing artifact. Through in vitro validation, a few CMV-associated chains were shown to be specific for CMV antigens. Analyzed later, association rates of TCRs varied across HLA loci, with DRB1 most and HLA-C fewest.

CDR3 size: 15 residues. CDR1 and CDR2 (germline): GTSNPN, SVGIG (reference sequence). Germline trimming cut 4 bases from V and 0 bases from J; bases unmatched to any gene: 8. 60 Vbeta and 13 Jbeta primers were used in PCR. The assay was immunoSEQ multiplex PCR, and TCRdb's table has in-frame clones only and misses some. The sample consists of some 200,000 clones, around 86% of them appearing once. Sequencing was done on a sample of PBMCs. The clonotype originates from a man aged 35 to 55 in good health and CMV-seropositive. The rearrangement uses TRBV30 and TRBJ1-1; 7 bases match TRBD1. The CDR3 loop reads CAWTFLDRLNTEAFF. The DNA for the CDR3 is TGTGCCTGGACATTTTTGGACAGGTTGAACACTGAAGCTTTCTTT.